This TCR beta chain was found in a study of shared clonotypes between healthy human individuals. The table came from immunoSEQ multiplex PCR; TCRdb's copy has only in-frame clones and leaves some out. In the table there are some 550,000 clones, more than 95% of which are singletons. This CDR3 has 16 amino acids. The V gene's germline CDR1 is SGHVS and CDR2 FQNEAQ. Trimming removed 6 bases from V and 7 bases from J; junction bases left unmatched: 15. The chain uses TRBV7-8 and TRBJ2-7, with 10 positions matching TRBD2. This clonotype was sampled from a woman in her twenties or thirties in good health. Source material: naive CD4+ T cells sorted from blood. Sample subset: CD45RA+ positively selected. The CDR3 reads CASRLRSSGSTGEQYF. DNA of the CDR3: TGTGCCAGCAGGCTAAGGTCTAGCGGGAGTACGGGGGAGCAGTACTTC.